Following are 14 T cell receptor beta chains from one sample sequenced in a study of shared clonotypes between healthy human individuals. Profiled with immunoSEQ multiplex PCR; TCRdb holds only in-frame clones, not every one. The table lists hundreds of thousands of clones, less than 96% of them singletons. The sequenced sample consisted of naive CD4+ T cells sorted from blood. The sample's subset: CD45RA+ positively selected. The receptors come from a woman between 25 and 40 years old in good health.

The chain has TRBV7-6 and TRBJ2-3, with 8 nucleotides matching TRBD2. Losses at the gene ends were 5 bases for V and 3 bases for J; bases not matched to a gene: 7. Germline V gene data show CDR1 as SGHVS and CDR2 as FNYEAQ. This CDR3 comprises 15 residues. The CDR3 DNA reads as TGTGCCAGCAGCCGCAGCGGGAGTAGTACAGATACGCAGTATTTT. Its translation is CASSRSGSSTDTQYF. The variable domain in full, with the rest retrieved from reference TRBV7-6 and TRBJ2-3, is GAGVSQSPRYKVTKRGQDVALRCDPISGHVSLYWYRQALGQGPEFLTYFNYEAQQDKSGLPNDRFSAERPEGSISTLTIQRTEQRDSAMYRCASSRSGSSTDTQYFGPGTRLTVL.

In DNA form, the CDR3 reads TGTGCCAGCAGTCTACGGGGGACAGGGGGCGCAAGGACTGAAGCTTTCTTT. The encoded protein is CASSLRGTGGARTEAFF. The chain uses TRBV28 and TRBJ1-1, with TRBD1 identical over 12 bases. The CDR3 consists of 17 residues. Germline V gene lookup returns CDR1 MDHEN and CDR2 SYDVKM. The V gene end was trimmed by 5 bases and the J gene end by 5 bases; junction bases not matched to a gene: 12.

The V gene is TRBV23-1, the J gene TRBJ2-5; 7 bases are shared with TRBD1. TRBV23-1 is sorted into the ORF group, with uncertain function. The CDR3 covers 14 residues. Trimming at V came to 4 bases and at J to 12 bases, leaving 14 bases not matched to a gene. CDR3 coding DNA: TGCGCCAGCAGTCCCTCCGGGACAGACCAAGAGAAGTACTTC. Translation: CASSPSGTDQEKYF.

With regard to this clone: The same CDR3 can be traced to other DNA sequences in this sample. CDR3 residues: CASSVAVNTEAFF. Here the CDR3 DNA reads TGTGCCAGCAGCGTAGCAGTAAACACTGAAGCTTTCTTT. The chain combines TRBV9 with TRBJ1-1; no clear D. Germline assignment: CDR1 SGDLS and CDR2 YYNGEE. V dropped 0 bases and J dropped 2 bases, with 5 bases sitting between them. There are 13 residues in the CDR3. Full variable domain (missing parts from reference TRBV9 and TRBJ1-1): DSGVTQTPKHLITATGQRVTLRCSPRSGDLSVYWYQQSLDQGLQFLIQYYNGEERAKGNILERFSAQQFPDLHSELNLSSLELGDSALYFCASSVAVNTEAFFGQGTRLTVV.

This clone was detected only once. The rearrangement joins TRBV4-1 to TRBJ2-1, with 8 positions matching TRBD2. Looked up from germline, CDR1 is MGHRA and CDR2 is YSYEKL. V lost 6 bases, J lost 1 base, and 2 bases stayed unmatched. The CDR3 is made up of 14 amino acids. CDR3 DNA: TGCGCCAGCAGGGCGGGAGGATCCTACAATGAGCAGTTCTTC. Its translation is CASRAGGSYNEQFF.

The V and J genes are TRBV28 and TRBJ2-7, with TRBD1 matching over 8 bases. V lost 4 bases, J lost 6 bases, and 14 bases stayed unmatched. The CDR3 is 16 residues long. Germline CDR1 reads MDHEN; CDR2 reads SYDVKM. The CDR3 loop reads CASSSHGQGMLLEQYF. The CDR3 DNA is TGTGCCAGCAGTTCTCATGGACAGGGAATGTTGCTCGAGCAGTACTTC.

The chain combines TRBV7-6 with TRBJ2-7; 12 bases agree with TRBD2. J gave up 5 bases and V 2 bases, and 4 bases lay outside the gene matches. Germline V CDR1 and CDR2: SGHVS, FNYEAQ. The CDR3 covers 15 residues. CDR3 nucleotide sequence: TGTGCCAGCAGCTTACTAGCGGGAGGGCCCCACGAGCAGTACTTC. Its translation is CASSLLAGGPHEQYF.

The rearrangement uses TRBV19 and TRBJ1-5; 11 positions agree with TRBD1. CDR1 and CDR2 (germline): LNHDA, SQIVND (reference sequence). The CDR3 runs to 15 residues. The V and J ends lost 5 bases and 6 bases, in that order; junction bases with no gene match: 6. The CDR3 spells CASSLGTGGSQPQHF. CDR3 DNA: TGTGCCAGTAGTCTTGGGACAGGGGGGAGTCAGCCCCAGCATTTT.

Regarding this clone: Other DNA sequences in the sample encode the same CDR3. The chain is built from TRBV5-1 and TRBJ1-1; 7 bases match TRBD1. From germline, CDR1 is SGHRS and CDR2 YFSETQ. Unmatched junction bases numbered 4, after V lost 4 bases and J lost 1 base. CDR3 length: 14 residues. CDR3 residues: CASSPDRANTEAFF. DNA for the CDR3: TGCGCCAGCAGCCCCGACAGGGCGAACACTGAAGCTTTCTTT.

The chain carries TRBV18 and TRBJ1-2, with 7 bases lining up with TRBD1. Germline V lookup: CDR1 KGHSH, CDR2 LQKENI. V was clipped by 0 bases and J by 5 bases; unmatched bases: 6. This CDR3 region has 15 residues. The CDR3 here is CASSPPGRGRYGYTF. CDR3 nucleotides: TGTGCCAGCTCACCACCGGGAAGGGGGCGATATGGCTACACCTTC.

The chain links TRBV29-1 to TRBJ2-5, with 9 bases that match TRBD2. The J segment lost 5 bases and the V segment lost 7 bases, leaving 11 bases of the junction unmatched. Germline V gene data show CDR1 as SQVTM and CDR2 as ANQGSEA. The CDR3 loop spans 14 amino acids. CDR3 sequence reads: CSAQGVAGVETQYF. CDR3 coding DNA: TGCAGCGCCCAAGGGGTAGCGGGAGTTGAGACCCAGTACTTC.

V usage is TRBV15 and J usage is TRBJ2-7, with D perhaps matching TRBD1 (5 bases). CDR3 size: 14 residues. Trimming pared 3 bases from V and 0 bases from J, leaving 9 bases between. CDR1 and CDR2 from the germline V gene are LNHNV and YYDKDF (reference sequence). DNA for the CDR3: TGTGCCACCAGCAGTACAGGTAGCTCCTACGAGCAGTACTTC. Protein: CATSSTGSSYEQYF. The complete variable domain, with remaining parts taken from reference TRBV15 and TRBJ2-7, reads DAMVIQNPRYQVTQFGKPVTLSCSQTLNHNVMYWYQQKSSQAPKLLFHYYDKDFNNEADTPDNFQSRRPNTSFCFLDIRSPGLGDTAMYLCATSSTGSSYEQYFGPGTRLTVT.

The rearrangement uses TRBV27 and TRBJ2-7, with 11 nucleotides matching TRBD2. The CDR3 runs to 15 residues. V shed 2 bases and J 2 bases; nucleotides not matched to a gene: 2. Germline V gene lookup returns CDR1 MNHEY and CDR2 SMNVEV (reference sequence). This CDR3 reads CASSLLAGGTYEQYF. CDR3 in DNA: TGTGCCAGCAGTTTACTAGCGGGAGGAACCTACGAGCAGTACTTC.

V usage is TRBV4-2 and J usage is TRBJ2-3; D is perhaps TRBD2 (6 bases). V was trimmed by 5 bases and J by 0 bases, leaving 15 bases between them. Germline CDR1 reads LGHNA; CDR2 reads YNFKEQ. This CDR3 is built from 16 residues. The CDR3 DNA sequence: TGTGCCAGCAGCTTGGGCTCTAGCGTTAGCACAGATACGCAGTATTTT. Its protein is CASSLGSSVSTDTQYF.